This TCR beta chain was identified in a study of blood T cell repertoires in COVID-19. In germline, CDR1 is MNHNS, CDR2 SASEGT. V gave up 0 bases and J gave up 3 bases; unmatched junction bases: 2. This CDR3 is 14 amino acids long. Some clones are missing from TCRdb's copy, which holds only in-frame ones; the method was immunoSEQ multiplex PCR. The data show under 45,000 clones, 78% seen once. This clone was counted between two and nine times. The sequenced sample consisted of peripheral blood. This clonotype was sampled from a man aged 55 to 69 with acute or convalescent COVID-19. The V gene is TRBV6-1, the J gene TRBJ2-7, with 7 bases aligning to TRBD1. DNA of the CDR3: TGTGCCAGCAGTGAAGCGTACAGGGGCTACGAGCAGTACTTC. Amino acids: CASSEAYRGYEQYF.